The 15 T cell receptor beta chains listed next were all sequenced from one sample in a study of neoadjuvant anti-PD-1 for oral cavity cancer. TCRdb keeps only in-frame clones here, not all; method: immunoSEQ multiplex PCR. The table has under 8,500 clones, 48% seen once; the top ten hold approximately 10%. The material sequenced was tumor tissue, taken before nivolumab (anti-PD-1) treatment. These receptors were taken from a person between 40 and 79 years old with oral cavity squamous cell carcinoma.

This clone was observed a handful of times. This rearrangement joins TRBV21-1 to TRBJ2-5. TRBV21-1 is marked as a pseudogene. CDR3 length: 10 amino acids. CDR3 sequence: CASATKHLYF. The CDR3 region has the DNA TGTGCCAGCGCTACCAAACACCTATACTTC.

The chain carries TRBV2 and TRBJ2-2; 9 bases are shared with TRBD1. The germline V gene has CDR1 SNHLY and CDR2 FYNNEI. The CDR3 runs 17 residues. V lost 0 bases to trimming and J lost 2 bases; unmatched junction nucleotides: 4. CDR3 loop: CASSEAPGQGNTGELFF. DNA for the CDR3: TGTGCCAGCAGTGAAGCCCCGGGACAGGGAAACACCGGGGAGCTGTTTTTT.

To note about this clone: The same CDR3 arises from other DNA sequences in this sample as well. The genes are TRBV7-9 and TRBJ1-1; 7 bases fit TRBD1. The CDR3 has 15 amino acids. Trimming at V came to 5 bases and at J to 5 bases, leaving 11 bases not matched to a gene. The germline V gene encodes CDR1 SEHNR and CDR2 FQNEAQ (reference sequence). CDR3 in DNA: TGTGCCAGCAGCCCACAGGGGCGGGGTAGTACTGAAGCTTTCTTT. As protein: CASSPQGRGSTEAFF. The whole variable domain, filled in from reference TRBV7-9 and TRBJ1-1, reads DTGVSQNPRHKITKRGQNVTFRCDPISEHNRLYWYRQTLGQGPEFLTYFQNEAQLEKSRLLSDRFSAERPKGSFSTLEIQRTEQGDSAMYLCASSPQGRGSTEAFFGQGTRLTVV.

This clone was seen only a few times. The genes are TRBV7-9 and TRBJ1-2; D is uncertain. V was pared by 1 base and J by 8 bases, with 11 bases between. Germline V gene sequence: CDR1 SEHNR, CDR2 FQNEAQ (reference sequence). CDR3 length equals 13 residues. DNA for the CDR3: TGTGCCAGCAGCTTAGTTTTATTAGGAGGCTACACCTTC. Residues: CASSLVLLGGYTF.

V is TRBV6-1 and J is TRBJ2-3; TRBD2 matches 10 bases. Trimming took 2 bases from V and 6 from J; bases not matched to a gene: 11. Germline CDR1 MNHNS, CDR2 SASEGT. This CDR3 is built from 17 residues. The CDR3, as DNA: TGTGCCAGCAGTGAAATGACTAGCGGGTATGTGATGGATACGCAGTATTTT. This sequence encodes CASSEMTSGYVMDTQYF.

The chain joins TRBV30 to TRBJ1-5; unclear D gene. From germline, CDR1 is GTSNPN and CDR2 SVGIG (reference sequence). The V end was cut by 5 bases, the J end by 0 bases, with 8 bases between. The CDR3 length is 13 residues. The CDR3 loop is CAWRLASNQPQHF. The DNA of the CDR3 is TGTGCCTGGCGACTCGCTAGCAATCAGCCCCAGCATTTT.

This clone showed up just a few times. This chain links TRBV6-7 with TRBJ1-4, with D possibly TRBD1 on 5 matching bases. TRBV6-7 has ORF status, its function being uncertain. The CDR3 is made up of 14 amino acids. Trimming stripped 6 bases from V and 8 bases from J, with 16 bases between. The CDR3 here is CASSVQAEKEKLFF. CDR3 coding DNA: TGTGCCAGCAGCGTACAGGCAGAAAAAGAAAAACTGTTTTTT.

DNA of the CDR3: TGTGCCAGCAGCTTAGTGGGAGGGCTTAGCACAGATACGCAGTATTTT. Its protein is CASSLVGGLSTDTQYF. This rearrangement joins TRBV7-8 to TRBJ2-3, with TRBD2 matching over 7 bases. From germline, CDR1 is SGHVS and CDR2 FQNEAQ. The CDR3 runs to 16 residues. Germline trimming cut 1 base from V and 0 bases from J; bases unmatched to any gene: 4.

V usage is TRBV21-1 and J usage is TRBJ2-7; TRBD1, the D gene given by the table, was not confirmed from the DNA. TRBV21-1 is recorded as a pseudogene. This CDR3 region has 16 residues. As DNA, the CDR3 is TGTGCCAGCAGCAAAGCCTCCGGGACAGAGACCTACGAGCAGTACTTC. As protein: CASSKASGTETYEQYF.

This chain uses TRBV5-1 with TRBJ1-1; tentatively, D is TRBD1 (5 bases). With 7 bases removed from V and 0 bases from J, the gap between germline ends came to 10 bases. The CDR3 is made up of 13 amino acids. Per germline, CDR1 SGHRS and CDR2 YFSETQ. The CDR3 is CASARDVNTEAFF. CDR3 DNA sequence: TGCGCCAGCGCCAGGGACGTGAACACTGAAGCTTTCTTT.

This clone has only a few counts. The chain carries TRBV6-1 and TRBJ2-2; 7 bases match TRBD1. Germline-derived CDR1 and CDR2 are MNHNS and SASEGT. The CDR3 loop spans 15 amino acids. Trimming took 4 bases from V and 6 from J; bases not matched to a gene: 8. The DNA of the CDR3 is TGTGCCAGCAGTGTATCCAGGGGGACGGCCGGGGAGCTGTTTTTT. Translation gives CASSVSRGTAGELFF.

The V and J genes are TRBV13 and TRBJ2-1, with 12 nucleotides matching TRBD1. After removal of 5 bases from V and 10 bases from J, the junction contained 9 bases not matched to a gene. Per the germline V gene, CDR1 is PRHDT and CDR2 is FYEKMQ (reference sequence). The CDR3 is 15 residues long. The DNA of the CDR3 is TGTGCCAGCAGCCCGGGGACAGGGGGCCTAGGCGAGCAGTTCTTC. Its translation: CASSPGTGGLGEQFF.

The rearrangement links TRBV6-4 to TRBJ2-3; no clear D. Germline lookup yields CDR1 MRHNA and CDR2 SNTAGT. Trimming took off 3 bases at V and 1 base at J, with 14 bases between the two ends. The CDR3 spans 16 residues. Here the CDR3 reads CASSEALFGGTDTQYF. The CDR3 DNA reads TGTGCCAGCAGTGAAGCCCTCTTTGGGGGCACAGATACGCAGTATTTT.

The J gene is TRBJ1-5, the V gene TRBV6-6; D uncertain. Per germline, CDR1 MNHNY and CDR2 SVGAGI (reference sequence). This CDR3 region has 13 residues. Between the trimmed V and J ends, which lost 2 bases and 7 bases, there was a span of 9 bases. Here the CDR3 reads CASSYVLEQPQHF. Written as DNA, the CDR3 is TGTGCCAGCAGTTACGTCCTAGAGCAGCCCCAGCATTTT.

J is TRBJ2-7 and V is TRBV21-1; the D segment call TRBD1 is taken from the table without a DNA check. TRBV21-1 is an annotated pseudogene. This CDR3 is built from 15 residues. CDR3 sequence reads: CASGNLATGGYEQYF. DNA of the CDR3: TGTGCCAGCGGAAATCTGGCGACAGGGGGCTACGAGCAGTACTTC.